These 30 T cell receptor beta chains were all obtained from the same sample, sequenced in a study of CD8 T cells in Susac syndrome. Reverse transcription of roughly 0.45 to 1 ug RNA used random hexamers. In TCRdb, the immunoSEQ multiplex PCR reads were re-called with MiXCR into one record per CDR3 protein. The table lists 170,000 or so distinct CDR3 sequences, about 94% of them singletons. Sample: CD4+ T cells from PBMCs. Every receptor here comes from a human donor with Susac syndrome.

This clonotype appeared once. In nucleotides, the CDR3 is TGCAGTGCTAGCCCCCGGCGGGGCAGGGCATTCAACGAGCAGTACTTC. Residues: CSASPRRGRAFNEQYF. The chain has TRBV20-1 and TRBJ2-7; D is perhaps TRBD2 (6 bases). V shed 3 bases and J shed 5 bases, with 23 bases lying between them. CDR3 length: 16 amino acids. Germline CDR1 is DFQATT and CDR2 is SNEGSKA (reference sequence).

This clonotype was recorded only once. CDR3 sequence: CASSVTSRAEQYF. The CDR3 nucleotides are TGTGCCAGCAGCGTCACTAGCAGGGCCGAGCAGTACTTC. The chain links TRBV3-1 to TRBJ2-7, with a possible D match to TRBD2 (6 bases). The CDR3 totals 13 residues. CDR1 is LGHDT and CDR2 is YNNKEL in the germline V gene (reference sequence). The germline V and J ends were trimmed by 5 bases and 6 bases, with 14 bases remaining between them.

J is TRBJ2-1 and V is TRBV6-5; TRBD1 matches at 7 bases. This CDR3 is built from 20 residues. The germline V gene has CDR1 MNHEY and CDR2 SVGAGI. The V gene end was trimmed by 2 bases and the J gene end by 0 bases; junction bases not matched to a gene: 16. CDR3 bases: TGTGCCAGCAGTTACGACCGGACAGGACTTGTTCCTAGCTCCTACAATGAGCAGTTCTTC. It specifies CASSYDRTGLVPSSYNEQFF.

The CDR3 nucleotides are TGCGCCAGCAGCCCGTGGACAGGGCGATACAATGAGCAGTTCTTC. Its protein is CASSPWTGRYNEQFF. This rearrangement joins TRBV4-3 to TRBJ2-1; 8 bases are a match to TRBD1. Trimming at V came to 4 bases and at J to 4 bases, leaving 6 bases not matched to a gene. Per germline, CDR1 LGHNA and CDR2 YSLEER. The CDR3 extends over 15 amino acids.

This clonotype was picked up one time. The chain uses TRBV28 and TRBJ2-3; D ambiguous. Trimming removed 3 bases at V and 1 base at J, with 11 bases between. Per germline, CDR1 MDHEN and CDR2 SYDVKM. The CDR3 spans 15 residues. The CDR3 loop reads CASSLPKQGTDTQYF. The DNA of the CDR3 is TGTGCCAGCAGTTTGCCTAAGCAGGGCACAGATACGCAGTATTTT.

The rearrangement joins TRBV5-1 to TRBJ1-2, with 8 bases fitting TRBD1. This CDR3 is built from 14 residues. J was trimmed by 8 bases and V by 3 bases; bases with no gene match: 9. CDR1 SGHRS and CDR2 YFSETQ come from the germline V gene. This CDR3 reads CASSSSSGGRGYTF. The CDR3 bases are TGCGCCAGCAGCTCTTCCTCAGGGGGCAGAGGCTACACCTTC.

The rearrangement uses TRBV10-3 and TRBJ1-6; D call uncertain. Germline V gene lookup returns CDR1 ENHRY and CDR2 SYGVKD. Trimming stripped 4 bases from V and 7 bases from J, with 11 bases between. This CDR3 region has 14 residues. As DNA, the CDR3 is TGTGCCATCAGTGCGGCAGCTGAGAATTCACCCCTCCACTTT. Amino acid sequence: CAISAAAENSPLHF.

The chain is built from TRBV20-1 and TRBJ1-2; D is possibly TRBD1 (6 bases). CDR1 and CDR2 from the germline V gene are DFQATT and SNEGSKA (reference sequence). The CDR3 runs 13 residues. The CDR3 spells CSPLGDRNYGYTF. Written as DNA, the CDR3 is TGCAGCCCTCTTGGAGACAGGAACTATGGCTACACCTTC.

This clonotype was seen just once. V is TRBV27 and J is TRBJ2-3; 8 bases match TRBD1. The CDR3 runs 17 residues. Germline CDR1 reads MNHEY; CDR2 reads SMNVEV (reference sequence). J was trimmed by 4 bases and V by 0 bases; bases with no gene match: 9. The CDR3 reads CASSLSPDRVDSDTQYF. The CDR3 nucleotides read TGTGCCAGCAGTTTATCCCCGGACAGGGTGGATTCAGATACGCAGTATTTT.

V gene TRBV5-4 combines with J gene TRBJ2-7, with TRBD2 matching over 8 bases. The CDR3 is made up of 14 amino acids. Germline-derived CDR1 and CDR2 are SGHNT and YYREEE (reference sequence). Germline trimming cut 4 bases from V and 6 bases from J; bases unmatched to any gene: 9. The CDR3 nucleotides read TGTGCCAGCAGCCATTTTACCGGGACTAGCGAGCAGTACTTC. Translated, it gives CASSHFTGTSEQYF.

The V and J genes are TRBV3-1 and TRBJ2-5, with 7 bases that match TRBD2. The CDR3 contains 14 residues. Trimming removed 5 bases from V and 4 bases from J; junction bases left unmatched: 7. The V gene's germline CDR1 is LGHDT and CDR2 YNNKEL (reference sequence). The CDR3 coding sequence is TGTGCCAGCAGCAAGCCAGGACTAGTAGAGACCCAGTACTTC. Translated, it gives CASSKPGLVETQYF.

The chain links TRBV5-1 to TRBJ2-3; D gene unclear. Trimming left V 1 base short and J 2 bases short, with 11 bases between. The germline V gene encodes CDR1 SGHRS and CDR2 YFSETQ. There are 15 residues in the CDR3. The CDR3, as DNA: TGCGCCAGCAGCTTGTCCGTCCAACCCACAGATACGCAGTATTTT. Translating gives CASSLSVQPTDTQYF.

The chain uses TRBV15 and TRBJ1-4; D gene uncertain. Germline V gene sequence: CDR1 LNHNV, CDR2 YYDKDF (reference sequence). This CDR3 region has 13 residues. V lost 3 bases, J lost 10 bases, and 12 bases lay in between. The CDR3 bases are TGTGCCACCAGCAGGGTACTTGAGGGAAAACTGTTTTTT. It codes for CATSRVLEGKLFF.

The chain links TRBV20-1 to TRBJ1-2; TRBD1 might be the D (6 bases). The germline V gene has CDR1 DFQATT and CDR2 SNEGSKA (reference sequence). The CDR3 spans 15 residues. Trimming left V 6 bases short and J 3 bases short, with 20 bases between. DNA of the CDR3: TGCAGTGCCCCGAGGGCGGACAGAAAATACTATGGCTACACCTTC. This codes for CSAPRADRKYYGYTF.

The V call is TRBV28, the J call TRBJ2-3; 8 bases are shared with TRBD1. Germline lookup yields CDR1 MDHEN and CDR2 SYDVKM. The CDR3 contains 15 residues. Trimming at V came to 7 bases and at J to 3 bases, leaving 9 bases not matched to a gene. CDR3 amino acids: CASTRQGTSTDTQYF. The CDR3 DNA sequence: TGTGCCAGCACTCGACAGGGGACGAGTACAGATACGCAGTATTTT. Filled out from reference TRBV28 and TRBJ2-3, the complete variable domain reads DVKVTQSSRYLVKRTGEKVFLECVQDMDHENMFWYRQDPGLGLRLIYFSYDVKMKEKGDIPEGYSVSREKKERFSLILESASTNQTSMYLCASTRQGTSTDTQYFGPGTRLTVL.

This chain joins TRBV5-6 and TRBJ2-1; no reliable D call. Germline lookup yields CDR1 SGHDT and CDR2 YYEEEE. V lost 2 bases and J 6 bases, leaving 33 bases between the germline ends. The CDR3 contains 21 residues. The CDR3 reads CASSLVIDATYPPTVGNEQFF. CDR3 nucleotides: TGTGCCAGCAGCTTAGTTATCGACGCAACCTACCCCCCCACCGTCGGCAATGAGCAGTTCTTC.

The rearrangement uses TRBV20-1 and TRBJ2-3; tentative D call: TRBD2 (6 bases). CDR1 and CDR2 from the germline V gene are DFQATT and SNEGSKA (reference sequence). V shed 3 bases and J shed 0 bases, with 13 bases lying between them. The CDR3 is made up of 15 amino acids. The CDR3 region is CSASGGTASTDTQYF. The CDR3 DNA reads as TGCAGTGCTAGTGGCGGGACTGCTAGCACAGATACGCAGTATTTT.

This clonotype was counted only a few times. Written as DNA, the CDR3 is TGTGCCAGCAGCTTGGAGGCAGGGCTAGAGACCCAGTACTTC. Its translation: CASSLEAGLETQYF. The chain links TRBV5-6 to TRBJ2-5; tentatively, D is TRBD1 (5 bases). The CDR3 has 14 amino acids. The V gene lost 0 bases and the J gene lost 4 bases, with 10 bases spanning the gap. Germline CDR1 is SGHDT and CDR2 is YYEEEE.

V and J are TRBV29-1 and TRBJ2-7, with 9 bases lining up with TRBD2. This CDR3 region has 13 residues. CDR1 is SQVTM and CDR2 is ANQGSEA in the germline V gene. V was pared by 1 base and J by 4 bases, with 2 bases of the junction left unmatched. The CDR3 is CSVEGLAAYEQYF. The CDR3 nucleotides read TGCAGCGTTGAAGGACTAGCGGCGTACGAGCAGTACTTC.

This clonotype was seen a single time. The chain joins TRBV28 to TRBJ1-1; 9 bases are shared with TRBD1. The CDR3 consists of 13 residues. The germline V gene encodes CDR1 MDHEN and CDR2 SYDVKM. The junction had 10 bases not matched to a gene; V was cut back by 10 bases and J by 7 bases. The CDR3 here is CATMDRGTFEAFF. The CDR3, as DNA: TGTGCCACCATGGACAGGGGTACTTTTGAAGCTTTCTTT.

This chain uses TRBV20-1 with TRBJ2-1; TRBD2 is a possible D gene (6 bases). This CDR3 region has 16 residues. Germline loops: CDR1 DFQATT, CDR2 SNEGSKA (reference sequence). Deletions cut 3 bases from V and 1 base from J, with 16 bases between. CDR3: CSARRLATRSYNEQFF. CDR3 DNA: TGCAGTGCTAGGCGTCTAGCGACACGGTCCTACAATGAGCAGTTCTTC.

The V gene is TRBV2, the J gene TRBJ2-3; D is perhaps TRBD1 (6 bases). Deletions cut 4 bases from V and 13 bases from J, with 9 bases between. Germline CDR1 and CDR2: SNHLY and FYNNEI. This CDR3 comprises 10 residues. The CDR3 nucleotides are TGTGCCAGCAGTGCGGGGACAAAGTATTTT. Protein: CASSAGTKYF. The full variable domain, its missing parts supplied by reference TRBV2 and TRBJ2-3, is EPEVTQTPSHQVTQMGQEVILRCVPISNHLYFYWYRQILGQKVEFLVSFYNNEISEKSEIFDDQFSVERPDGSNFTLKIRSTKLEDSAMYFCASSAGTKYFGPGTRLTVL.

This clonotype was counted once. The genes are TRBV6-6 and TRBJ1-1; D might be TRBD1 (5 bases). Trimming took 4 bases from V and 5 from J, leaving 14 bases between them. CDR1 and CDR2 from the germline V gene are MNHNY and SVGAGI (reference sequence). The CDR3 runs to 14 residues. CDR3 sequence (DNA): TGTGCCAGCAGTTTCGGGGGTCTGGGGACTGAAGCTTTCTTT. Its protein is CASSFGGLGTEAFF.

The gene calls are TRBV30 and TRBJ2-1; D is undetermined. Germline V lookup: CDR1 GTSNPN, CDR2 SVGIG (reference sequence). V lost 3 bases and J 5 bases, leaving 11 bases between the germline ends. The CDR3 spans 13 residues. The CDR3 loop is CAWSPPVNNEQFF. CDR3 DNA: TGTGCCTGGAGCCCCCCTGTCAACAATGAGCAGTTCTTC.

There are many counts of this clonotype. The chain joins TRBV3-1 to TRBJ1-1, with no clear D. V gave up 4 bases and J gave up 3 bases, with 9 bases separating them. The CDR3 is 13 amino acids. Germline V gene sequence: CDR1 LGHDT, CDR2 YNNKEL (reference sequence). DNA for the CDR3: TGTGCCAGCAGCCCTGCTACCGACACTGAAGCTTTCTTT. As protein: CASSPATDTEAFF.

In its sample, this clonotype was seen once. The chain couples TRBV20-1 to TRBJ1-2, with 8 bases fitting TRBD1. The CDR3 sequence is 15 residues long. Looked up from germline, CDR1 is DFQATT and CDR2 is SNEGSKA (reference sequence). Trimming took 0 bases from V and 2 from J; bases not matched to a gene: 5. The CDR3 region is CSARDADRVNYGYTF. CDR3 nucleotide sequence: TGCAGTGCTAGAGACGCGGACAGGGTCAACTATGGCTACACCTTC.

DNA for the CDR3: TGCAGTGCTAGAGTCTCGTTGGGGGGAGAAGGCTACACCTTC. Encoded protein: CSARVSLGGEGYTF. The chain combines TRBV20-1 with TRBJ1-2, with a weak D call TRBD1 (5 bases). V was clipped by 1 base and J by 8 bases, with 17 bases between them. The V gene's germline CDR1 is DFQATT and CDR2 SNEGSKA (reference sequence). This CDR3 is built from 14 residues.

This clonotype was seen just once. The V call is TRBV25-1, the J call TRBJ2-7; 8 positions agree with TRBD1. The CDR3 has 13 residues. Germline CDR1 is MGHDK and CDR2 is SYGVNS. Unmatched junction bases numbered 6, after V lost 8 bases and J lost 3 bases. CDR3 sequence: CASGQGAIYEQYF. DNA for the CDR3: TGTGCCAGCGGCCAGGGGGCGATCTACGAGCAGTACTTC.

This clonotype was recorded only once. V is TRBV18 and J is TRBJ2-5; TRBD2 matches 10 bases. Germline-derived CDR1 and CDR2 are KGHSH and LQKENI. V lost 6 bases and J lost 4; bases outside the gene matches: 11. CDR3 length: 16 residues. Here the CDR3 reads CASSPRTSGNPETQYF. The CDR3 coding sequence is TGTGCCAGCTCCCCCCGGACTAGCGGTAATCCAGAGACCCAGTACTTC.

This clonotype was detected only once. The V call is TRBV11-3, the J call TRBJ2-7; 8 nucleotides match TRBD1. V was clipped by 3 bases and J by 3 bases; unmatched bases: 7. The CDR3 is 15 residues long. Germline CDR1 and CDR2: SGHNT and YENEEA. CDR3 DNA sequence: TGTGCCAGCAGCTTCGAGACAGGGGCCGACTACGAGCAGTACTTC. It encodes CASSFETGADYEQYF. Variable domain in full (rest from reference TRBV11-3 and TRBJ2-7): EAGVVQSPRYKIIEKKQPVAFWCNPISGHNTLYWYLQNLGQGPELLIRYENEEAVDDSQLPKDRFSAERLKGVDSTLKIQPAELGDSAVYLCASSFETGADYEQYFGPGTRLTVT.